A selection of T cell receptor beta chains follows, all from one sample in a study of blood T cells in healthy people across ages. TCRdb reanalysed the 5' RACE reads using MiXCR and keeps one entry per CDR3 protein. Here the sample spans 700,000 to 850,000 distinct CDR3 sequences, 50% to 65% being singletons. The sequenced sample consisted of blood. Receptors originate from a man older than 75 in good health. The CDR3 runs from the conserved cysteine through the conserved F or W. D genes are given only for firm matches. Clone size appears in some rows only: once, few, many, or a class for an expanded clone.

TRBJ2-5 | TRBD1 | few | TRBV6-6 | CASRGQGGKTQYF | TGTGCCAGCAGAGGACAGGGGGGGAAGACCCAGTACTTC
TRBJ2-1 | - | once | TRBV9 | CAGSGGVIGEQFF | TGTGCCGGCAGCGGAGGGGTTATCGGGGAGCAGTTCTTC
TRBJ1-5 | - | - | TRBV24-1 | CATSDYGSNQPQHF | TGTGCCACCAGTGATTACGGGTCCAATCAGCCCCAGCATTTT
TRBJ2-1 | TRBD2 | - | TRBV24-1 | CATSGGLAGVYEQFF | TGTGCCACCAGTGGGGGCCTAGCGGGAGTTTATGAGCAGTTCTTC
TRBJ1-2 | - | many | TRBV5-1 | CASSETLYGYTF | TGCGCCAGCAGCGAGACCCTCTATGGCTACACCTTC
TRBJ2-5 | - | - | TRBV7-9 | CASSLAAEQETQYF | TGTGCCAGCAGCTTAGCGGCAGAGCAAGAGACCCAGTACTTC
TRBJ2-1 | TRBD2 | few | TRBV5-1 | CASSNRLAGYNEQFF | TGCGCCAGCAGCAACCGACTAGCTGGCTACAATGAGCAGTTCTTC
TRBJ2-1 | TRBD2 | - | TRBV20-1 | CSAREQGRAGVNEQFF | TGCAGTGCTAGAGAGCAGGGACGAGCGGGAGTTAATGAGCAGTTCTTC
TRBJ2-1 | TRBD2 | - | TRBV6-6 | CASGLGLASYNEQFF | TGTGCCAGCGGCCTAGGACTAGCGAGTTACAATGAGCAGTTCTTC
TRBJ1-1 | TRBD1 | - | TRBV14 | CASSQTSGPFGRGETEAFF | TGTGCCAGCAGCCAAACTTCGGGACCTTTCGGCAGGGGGGAAACTGAAGCTTTCTTT
TRBJ2-1 | - | - | TRBV12-5 | CASGLGGPKPYNEQFF | TGTGCTAGTGGCCTGGGGGGACCCAAGCCTTACAATGAGCAGTTCTTC
TRBJ1-6 | - | - | TRBV27 | CASGHFRGLGDSPLHF | TGTGCCAGCGGGCACTTCCGGGGGCTCGGCGATTCACCCCTCCACTTT
TRBJ2-5 | - | - | TRBV18 | CASSPTQYQETQYF | TGTGCCAGCTCCCCTACACAGTACCAAGAGACCCAGTACTTC
TRBJ2-3 | - | once | TRBV13 | CASSLDQPGADTQYF | TGTGCCAGCAGCTTGGACCAGCCTGGGGCAGATACGCAGTATTTT
TRBJ1-2 | - | many | TRBV2 | CASRDPGVYGYTF | TGTGCCAGCAGGGACCCGGGGGTGTATGGCTACACCTTC
TRBJ1-2 | TRBD1 | few | TRBV10-3 | CAISDPDRARHGYTF | TGTGCCATCAGTGATCCTGACAGGGCTCGGCATGGCTACACCTTC
TRBJ2-7 | - | - | TRBV6-5 | CASSYYHPSLGSYEQYF | TGTGCCAGCAGTTATTACCACCCCAGTCTGGGATCCTACGAGCAGTACTTC
TRBJ2-7 | TRBD2 | few | TRBV7-2 | CASSSSFGGSYTYEQYF | TGTGCCAGCAGCTCGAGCTTTGGCGGGAGTTATACCTACGAGCAGTACTTC
TRBJ2-1 | - | - | TRBV29-1 | CSVPHPSSYNEQFF | TGCAGCGTACCTCACCCCAGCTCCTACAATGAGCAGTTCTTC
TRBJ1-2 | - | few | TRBV7-9 | CASSLAGFLGGYTF | TGTGCCAGCAGCTTAGCAGGGTTCCTCGGGGGCTACACCTTC
TRBJ1-4 | - | - | TRBV28 | CASSFLDRRTNEKLFF | TGTGCCAGCAGTTTCTTGGACCGGAGAACTAATGAAAAACTGTTTTTT
TRBJ2-7 | - | - | TRBV27 | CASSLSRVQDEQYF | TGTGCCAGCAGTTTATCTAGGGTCCAGGACGAGCAGTACTTC
TRBJ2-1 | TRBD2 | once | TRBV6-1 | CASSDGLAVYNEQFF | TGTGCCAGCAGTGACGGGCTAGCGGTCTACAATGAGCAGTTCTTC
TRBJ2-1 | - | - | TRBV5-1 | CASSSSVGTVYNEQFF | TGCGCCAGCAGCTCCTCCGTGGGGACGGTCTACAATGAGCAGTTCTTC
TRBJ1-2 | - | - | TRBV4-1 | CASSQGMPGSTWGYTF | TGCGCCAGCAGCCAAGGGATGCCGGGGAGTACATGGGGCTACACCTTC
TRBJ1-6 | TRBD1 | - | TRBV12-3/TRBV12-4 | CASSPRAGGDNSPLHF | TGTGCCAGCAGTCCACGGGCAGGGGGCGATAATTCACCCCTCCACTTT
TRBJ2-3 | - | many | TRBV28 | CASRDRDTQYF | TGTGCCAGCAGGGATCGGGATACGCAGTATTTT
TRBJ1-5 | - | - | TRBV27 | CASSSGQRNQPQHF | TGTGCCAGCAGTTCTGGACAACGCAATCAGCCCCAGCATTTT
TRBJ1-5 | - | - | TRBV27 | CASSVGPNQPQHF | TGTGCCAGCAGCGTCGGACCCAATCAGCCCCAGCATTTT
TRBJ2-5 | TRBD2 | - | TRBV20-1 | CSATRGTSGRRETQYF | TGCAGTGCTACAAGAGGGACTAGCGGGAGGCGGGAGACCCAGTACTTC
TRBJ1-5 | - | - | TRBV4-1 | CASSQDSAVTIQPQHF | TGCGCCAGCAGCCAAGATTCGGCCGTTACAATTCAGCCCCAGCATTTT
TRBJ1-6 | - | - | TRBV27 | CASSLSAGSDFNSPLHF | TGTGCCAGCAGTTTATCGGCAGGTTCTGACTTTAATTCACCCCTCCACTTT
TRBJ2-6 | - | - | TRBV28 | CASKGGSGANVLTF | TGTGCCAGCAAAGGGGGCTCTGGGGCCAACGTCCTGACTTTC
TRBJ2-1 | TRBD2 | - | TRBV5-6 | CASSALGTSYEQFF | TGTGCCAGCAGCGCCTTGGGGACTAGCTATGAGCAGTTCTTC
TRBJ1-2 | - | few | TRBV6-6 | CASSFDRPANYGYTF | TGTGCCAGCAGCTTCGACAGGCCGGCGAACTATGGCTACACCTTC
TRBJ1-1 | TRBD1 | once | TRBV7-9 | CASSLGRDSFIDAEAFF | TGTGCCAGCAGCTTAGGGAGGGACAGTTTTATTGACGCTGAAGCTTTCTTT
TRBJ2-7 | - | - | TRBV7-9 | CASSLEGRGDEQYF | TGTGCCAGCAGCCTAGAGGGCAGGGGTGACGAGCAGTACTTC
TRBJ2-5 | - | - | TRBV24-1 | CATSSIWAQEIQYF | TGTGCCACCAGTTCGATTTGGGCGCAAGAGATCCAGTACTTC
TRBJ2-3 | - | few | TRBV5-1 | CASSLDLSSTDTQYF | TGCGCCAGCAGTCTCGACTTATCTAGCACAGATACGCAGTATTTT
TRBJ2-4 | TRBD2 | - | TRBV7-9 | CASSLAPPAGLKNIQYF | TGTGCCAGCAGCTTAGCCCCACCAGCGGGGCTAAAAAACATTCAGTACTTC
TRBJ2-7 | - | - | TRBV3-1 | CASSRTFYEQYF | TGTGCCAGCAGCCGCACGTTCTACGAGCAGTACTTC
TRBJ2-7 | TRBD1 | - | TRBV20-1 | CSARGQGSPYEQYF | TGCAGTGCTAGGGGACAGGGGTCCCCCTACGAGCAGTACTTC
TRBJ2-1 | - | - | TRBV3-1 | CASSQEGGVNEQFF | TGTGCCAGCAGCCAAGAAGGAGGTGTCAATGAGCAGTTCTTC
TRBJ2-7 | - | once | TRBV30 | CAWGESSYEQYF | TGTGCCTGGGGGGAGAGCTCCTACGAGCAGTACTTC
TRBJ2-5 | - | - | TRBV29-1 | CSVAQSFQETQYF | TGCAGCGTTGCGCAGTCCTTCCAAGAGACCCAGTACTTC